The entry below gives a single TCR beta chain sequence along with its context. Its matching antigen is unknown. The data are from a study of OX40 agonist ivuxolimab in advanced cancers. Background on the study: Antecedent anti-PD-1, anti-PD-L1 or anti-CTLA-4 therapy was permissible, with under 50% having received some.

Whole-study results and caveats: Still undetermined is the antigen specificity of the expanded peripheral T cells. At 0.1 to 3.0 mg/kg, clonal expansion of CD4+ and CD8+ blood T cells had occurred by week 6.

The method was immunoSEQ multiplex PCR; TCRdb's version includes in-frame clones alone and lacks a portion of them. The data contain about 19,000 clones, 75% to 85% of them singletons. The CDR3 runs 14 residues. V lost 2 bases to trimming and J lost 2 bases, with 7 bases between them. Germline V gives CDR1 MNHEY, CDR2 SMNVEV (reference sequence). V is TRBV27 and J is TRBJ1-5; D ambiguous. This receptor was obtained from an adult with an advanced solid tumor such as melanoma, head and neck, liver or kidney cancer. The source was CD4+ or CD8+ T cells sorted from blood, collected in a trial of the OX40 agonist ivuxolimab. CDR3 coding DNA: TGTGCCAGCAGTTTAATCGGAGGCAATCAGCCCCAGCATTTT. Amino acids: CASSLIGGNQPQHF.